Listed below are T cell receptor beta chains from one sample, sequenced in a study of T cells in Graves' hyperthyroidism and ophthalmopathy. TCRdb recomputed calls from the multiplex PCR reads with MiXCR, one row per CDR3 protein. The sample consists of 300,000 to 400,000 distinct CDR3 sequences, 15% to 20% of them appearing once. Sequencing was carried out using blood. The receptors were sampled from a woman aged 50 to 60 with Graves' hyperthyroidism. Each CDR3 is given with its conserved first and last residue. A D gene is named only where the DNA matches it firmly. Part of the rows lack a size; the others show once, few, many or a class for expanded clones.

d_call v_call clone_size cdr3_aa
NA TRBV9 NA CASSVWGTTSLGSGANVLTF
NA TRBV2 few CASSGQARGSPLHF
NA TRBV3-1 many CASSQADGTGELFF
TRBD2 TRBV18 few CASSPRREIAGLETQYF
NA TRBV28 many CASRITSSTDTQYF
TRBD2 TRBV6-1 few CASSQTSGSIYEQYF
NA TRBV28 once CASSLWSATSSYNEQFF
TRBD1 TRBV9 NA CASSDEGRGSEKLFF
NA TRBV18 few CASSPSNYEQYF
NA TRBV4-1 few CASSQDQRQGMEPQHF
NA TRBV7-9 many CASTDGGGSYNEQFF
TRBD1 TRBV12-5 few CASGLAPTGSGTQYF
NA TRBV12-3/TRBV12-4 many CASSSQGTLGADTQYF
TRBD1 TRBV5-4 NA CASRKGQGYQETQYF
NA TRBV27 many CASSFQERDGTYNEQFF
TRBD2 TRBV6-1 NA CATRGDNPGLAPYEQYF
NA TRBV27 NA CASSFAGLYNEQFF
NA TRBV18 many CASSPPRIGVTHYGYTF
NA TRBV6-1 NA CASSEAQRTYGHAF
NA TRBV12-3/TRBV12-4 NA CASGQRGIAGELFF
NA TRBV28 many CASSVITGETQYF
NA TRBV5-6 NA CASSLGQLEAFF
NA TRBV4-2 NA CAARDLSNTGELFF
TRBD2 TRBV6-1 NA CASSTSVGGELFF
NA TRBV19 few CASSMRAMNTEAFF
TRBD1 TRBV27 NA CASSSHRGLNTGELFF
NA TRBV18 many CASSPAGGELFF
NA TRBV11-1 NA CTRETQYF
NA TRBV6-1 many CASSEARGEANTEAFF
NA TRBV5-1 NA CASSSTVYADTQYF
NA TRBV20-1 many CSASRNQETQYF
NA TRBV27 many CASSLSGPMSGPQHF
TRBD1 TRBV5-6 NA CASSLYQGAWELFF
NA TRBV20-1 NA CSASTGYNGQFF
TRBD1 TRBV18 few CASSPRQGSLSGANVLTF
TRBD1 TRBV28 many CATQGEQFF
NA TRBV5-1 NA CASSLVSWPTGELFF
NA TRBV12-3/TRBV12-4 many CASSFAENTEAFF
NA TRBV24-1 few CATGDSTDTQYF
TRBD1 TRBV6-1 NA CASSEASTGDYGYTF
NA TRBV6-1 few CASSRQGGGQPQHF